These 27 T cell receptor beta chains were sequenced from one sample in a study of cytomegalovirus exposure and HLA in healthy donors (dated by TCRdb to about 2017). The library was prepared using the immunoSEQ multiplex PCR assay. As stored in TCRdb, this immuneACCESS dataset retains in-frame rearrangements with V and J assigned. A fraction of the clones does not appear; measured against another copy, unresolved V genes explain less than half of the discrepancy, and the remainder lacks a known reason. Recorded for this sample are more than 300,000 clones; roughly 89% of them occurred a single time. Roughly 0.8% of the sample is held by the ten biggest clonotypes. The sequenced sample consisted of PBMCs. Source of these receptors: a woman aged 18-35 years in good health and CMV-seronegative.

The chain joins TRBV27 to TRBJ2-5; maybe TRBD2 (6 bases). With 2 bases removed from V and 5 bases from J, the gap between germline ends came to 15 bases. There are 15 residues in the CDR3. Germline CDR1 and CDR2: MNHEY and SMNVEV (reference sequence). Here the CDR3 reads CASSLSRGGHETQYF. The CDR3 DNA sequence: TGTGCCAGCAGTTTAAGTCGGGGAGGCCATGAGACCCAGTACTTC.

V and J are TRBV15 and TRBJ2-7; possibly TRBD1 for D (6 bases). CDR1 LNHNV and CDR2 YYDKDF come from the germline V gene (reference sequence). CDR3 length: 15 amino acids. Trimming stripped 3 bases from V and 1 base from J, with 13 bases between. The CDR3: CATSRGSQGSYEQYF. In DNA, the CDR3 is TGTGCCACCAGCAGGGGATCACAGGGTTCCTACGAGCAGTACTTC.

The chain combines TRBV28 with TRBJ2-7; 11 nucleotides align to TRBD2. Germline trimming cut 4 bases from V and 4 bases from J; bases unmatched to any gene: 6. This CDR3 has 15 amino acids. Per the germline V gene, CDR1 is MDHEN and CDR2 is SYDVKM. CDR3 amino acids: CASSSITSGGYEQYF. The CDR3 region has the DNA TGTGCCAGCAGTTCCATTACTAGCGGGGGATACGAGCAGTACTTC.

The V and J genes are TRBV13 and TRBJ2-2; 14 bases map to TRBD2. The CDR3 is 17 amino acids. Germline CDR1 reads PRHDT; CDR2 reads FYEKMQ (reference sequence). V shed 5 bases and J 6 bases; nucleotides not matched to a gene: 8. The CDR3 spells CASSPRGLAGEAGELFF. The CDR3 nucleotides are TGTGCCAGCAGCCCAAGGGGACTAGCGGGAGAAGCCGGGGAGCTGTTTTTT.

CDR3 region: CASSLTGGNEKLFF. CDR3 sequence (DNA): TGCGCCAGCAGCTTGACAGGGGGCAACGAAAAACTGTTTTTT. V usage is TRBV5-1 and J usage is TRBJ1-4; 9 bases fit TRBD1. After removal of 1 base from V and 8 bases from J, the junction contained 3 bases not matched to a gene. Germline loops: CDR1 SGHRS, CDR2 YFSETQ. The CDR3 consists of 14 residues.

This clone was observed a single time. The V gene is TRBV28, the J gene TRBJ1-4; D perhaps matches TRBD1 (5 bases). The germline V gene has CDR1 MDHEN and CDR2 SYDVKM. The germline V and J ends were trimmed by 5 bases and 8 bases, with 18 bases remaining between them. This CDR3 is 15 amino acids long. CDR3 bases: TGTGCCAGCAGTCCCCCAGGGATTTTCGGCGAAAAACTGTTTTTT. This sequence encodes CASSPPGIFGEKLFF.

The chain links TRBV4-1 to TRBJ2-5; TRBD1 matches at 8 bases. CDR3 size: 15 residues. Germline values: CDR1 MGHRA, CDR2 YSYEKL. The V and J ends lost 4 bases and 0 bases, in that order; junction bases with no gene match: 4. As DNA, the CDR3 is TGCGCCAGCAGCCCCCGGACAGGGAACCAAGAGACCCAGTACTTC. Encoded protein: CASSPRTGNQETQYF.

The chain links TRBV5-6 to TRBJ2-2, with TRBD2 identical over 7 bases. The CDR3 is made up of 15 amino acids. Germline V gene lookup returns CDR1 SGHDT and CDR2 YYEEEE. J was trimmed by 9 bases and V by 4 bases; bases with no gene match: 12. The CDR3 sequence: CASSPSGPRGRELFF. CDR3 in DNA: TGTGCCAGCAGCCCTAGCGGTCCTCGGGGCCGGGAGCTGTTTTTT.

V and J are TRBV5-4 and TRBJ2-7; 7 bases are a match to TRBD2. The junction had 10 bases not matched to a gene; V was cut back by 5 bases and J by 2 bases. Germline V gene lookup returns CDR1 SGHNT and CDR2 YYREEE (reference sequence). The CDR3 runs 15 residues. The CDR3 DNA is TGTGCCAGCAGTTGGGGAGGGGCAGACGCCTACGAGCAGTACTTC. As protein: CASSWGGADAYEQYF.

The chain recombines TRBV10-1 with TRBJ2-2; tentative D call: TRBD1 (6 bases). CDR1 is WNHNN and CDR2 is SYGVQD in the germline V gene (reference sequence). V dropped 10 bases and J dropped 0 bases, with 12 bases sitting between them. This CDR3 comprises 14 residues. CDR3 loop: CANRTDANTGELFF. The CDR3 nucleotides read TGCGCCAACCGGACAGATGCGAACACCGGGGAGCTGTTTTTT.

J is TRBJ1-3 and V is TRBV28, with D maybe TRBD1 (5 bases). CDR3 size: 15 residues. Looked up from germline, CDR1 is MDHEN and CDR2 is SYDVKM. V lost 9 bases, J lost 4 bases, and 19 bases lay in between. In DNA form, the CDR3 reads TGTGCCAGTAGCACCGGTCAGGGTAACGGAAACACCATATATTTT. Its protein is CASSTGQGNGNTIYF. The whole variable domain, filled in from reference TRBV28 and TRBJ1-3, reads DVKVTQSSRYLVKRTGEKVFLECVQDMDHENMFWYRQDPGLGLRLIYFSYDVKMKEKGDIPEGYSVSREKKERFSLILESASTNQTSMYLCASSTGQGNGNTIYFGEGSWLTVV.

This chain uses TRBV5-6 with TRBJ2-1, with TRBD2 matching 11 bases. Trimming at V came to 5 bases and at J to 6 bases, leaving 16 bases not matched to a gene. The CDR3 has 18 residues. From germline, CDR1 is SGHDT and CDR2 YYEEEE. DNA for the CDR3: TGTGCCAGCAGGGGACTAGCGGAGCCGTCAAGCCCGGTCAATGAGCAGTTCTTC. It encodes CASRGLAEPSSPVNEQFF. Using reference TRBV5-6 and TRBJ2-1 for the parts outside the CDR3, the full variable domain is DAGVTQSPTHLIKTRGQQVTLRCSPKSGHDTVSWYQQALGQGPQFIFQYYEEEERQRGNFPDRFSGHQFPNYSSELNVNALLLGDSALYLCASRGLAEPSSPVNEQFFGPGTRLTVL.

J is TRBJ2-1 and V is TRBV7-3; TRBD2 agrees at 9 bases. The J segment lost 7 bases and the V segment lost 2 bases, leaving 3 bases of the junction unmatched. Germline-derived CDR1 and CDR2 are SGHTA and FQGTGA. The CDR3 totals 14 residues. The CDR3 nucleotides read TGTGCCAGCAGCTTAGCGGGAGGGCCGAATGAGCAGTTCTTC. It specifies CASSLAGGPNEQFF.

The chain joins TRBV28 to TRBJ2-1; 12 bases match TRBD2. CDR1 and CDR2 from the germline V gene are MDHEN and SYDVKM. This CDR3 is 16 amino acids long. With V trimmed by 6 bases and J by 6 bases, 9 bases remained unmatched. CDR3 nucleotide sequence: TGTGCCAGCAGAGACTTGGGACTAGCGGGCGGCAATGAGCAGTTCTTC. Translated: CASRDLGLAGGNEQFF.

The rearrangement joins TRBV2 to TRBJ2-2, with TRBD1 identical over 11 bases. The CDR3 length is 15 residues. Germline trimming cut 4 bases from V and 8 bases from J; bases unmatched to any gene: 6. Germline CDR1 reads SNHLY; CDR2 reads FYNNEI. CDR3 amino acids: CASSGGQGASGELFF. Here the CDR3 DNA reads TGTGCCAGCAGTGGAGGACAGGGGGCGTCAGGGGAGCTGTTTTTT.

The chain joins TRBV11-2 to TRBJ2-7, with D perhaps matching TRBD2 (5 bases). Looked up from germline, CDR1 is SGHAT and CDR2 is FQNNGV. This CDR3 comprises 14 residues. V shed 1 base and J shed 0 bases, with 7 bases lying between them. Here the CDR3 reads CASSLAGNSYEQYF. DNA for the CDR3: TGTGCCAGCAGCTTAGCGGGGAACTCCTACGAGCAGTACTTC.

CDR3 DNA sequence: TGTGCCTGGACCTCCAGGGTGGGCGAGCAGTACTTC. It translates to CAWTSRVGEQYF. The chain uses TRBV30 and TRBJ2-7; D is possibly TRBD1 (5 bases). Germline V gene sequence: CDR1 GTSNPN, CDR2 SVGIG (reference sequence). V lost 4 bases, J lost 6 bases, and 13 bases lay in between. The CDR3 contains 12 residues.

This rearrangement joins TRBV5-1 to TRBJ2-5, with D possibly being TRBD1 (6 bases). The CDR3 has 15 amino acids. V lost 4 bases, J lost 2 bases, and 15 bases lay in between. CDR1 and CDR2 from the germline V gene are SGHRS and YFSETQ. This chain's CDR3 is CASSVAWGQQETQYF. In DNA, the CDR3 is TGCGCCAGCAGCGTTGCTTGGGGGCAGCAAGAGACCCAGTACTTC.

This clone was recorded once. CDR3 residues: CASSPRVADQETQYF. CDR3 coding DNA: TGTGCCAGCAGCCCCCGGGTGGCGGACCAAGAGACCCAGTACTTC. The genes are TRBV14 and TRBJ2-5; D remains unclear. V lost 4 bases to trimming and J lost 0 bases, with 12 bases between them. This CDR3 region has 15 residues. The germline V gene has CDR1 SGHDN and CDR2 FVKESK.

V usage is TRBV5-1 and J usage is TRBJ2-7, with D possibly being TRBD2 (5 bases). The CDR3 runs to 13 residues. Deletions cut 2 bases from V and 7 bases from J, with 13 bases between. Germline CDR1 and CDR2: SGHRS and YFSETQ. The CDR3, as DNA: TGCGCCAGCAGCTTTGATGGCCGGGGTGAGCAGTACTTC. This translates into CASSFDGRGEQYF. Full variable domain (missing parts from reference TRBV5-1 and TRBJ2-7): KAGVTQTPRYLIKTRGQQVTLSCSPISGHRSVSWYQQTPGQGLQFLFEYFSETQRNKGNFPGRFSGRQFSNSRSEMNVSTLELGDSALYLCASSFDGRGEQYFGPGTRLTVT.

The CDR3 protein is CAWSVGTGDYGYTF. CDR3 in DNA: TGTGCCTGGAGTGTTGGGACAGGGGACTATGGCTACACCTTC. V gene TRBV30 combines with J gene TRBJ1-2; 10 bases line up with TRBD1. Trimming cost V 0 bases and J 3 bases; bases outside gene matches: 1. Germline-derived CDR1 and CDR2 are GTSNPN and SVGIG (reference sequence). The CDR3 is 14 residues long.

The V call is TRBV4-1, the J call TRBJ1-1, with D hard to call. CDR3 length equals 14 residues. Deletions cut 1 base from V and 1 base from J, with 7 bases between. CDR1 is MGHRA, CDR2 YSYEKL, per germline. CDR3 sequence reads: CASSQGAKNTEAFF. CDR3 nucleotides: TGCGCCAGCAGCCAAGGCGCCAAGAACACTGAAGCTTTCTTT.

The chain is built from TRBV7-6 and TRBJ1-1, with D tentatively TRBD1 (6 bases). CDR1 and CDR2 (germline): SGHVS, FNYEAQ. The CDR3 runs 14 residues. V was trimmed by 1 base and J by 4 bases, leaving 10 bases between them. The CDR3 DNA sequence: TGTGCCAGCAGCTTAGGTTCAGGGGCCACTGAAGCTTTCTTT. It codes for CASSLGSGATEAFF.

CDR3 DNA: TGTGCCAGCAGTGGAATGGGGGGGACTGAAGCTTTCTTT. Its translation: CASSGMGGTEAFF. The V gene is TRBV6-1, the J gene TRBJ1-1; tentative D call: TRBD1 (5 bases). CDR3 length: 13 amino acids. Trimming shortened V by 4 bases and J by 5 bases, and 11 bases separated the two germline ends. Germline CDR1 and CDR2: MNHNS and SASEGT.

V gene TRBV5-1 combines with J gene TRBJ1-3; a possible D gene is TRBD1 (5 bases). The germline V gene encodes CDR1 SGHRS and CDR2 YFSETQ. This CDR3 has 15 residues. V lost 0 bases and J lost 3, with 10 bases in between. For the CDR3, the DNA is TGCGCCAGCAGCTTGGACCAGGGAAGTGGAAACACCATATATTTT. Encoded protein: CASSLDQGSGNTIYF.

The rearrangement joins TRBV7-2 to TRBJ2-1; 9 bases match TRBD1. Germline V CDR1 and CDR2: SGHTA, FQGNSA. The J segment lost 7 bases and the V segment lost 2 bases, leaving 9 bases of the junction unmatched. CDR3 size: 16 residues. This CDR3 reads CASSLRTGTGRNEQFF. The CDR3 coding sequence is TGTGCCAGCAGCTTAAGGACCGGGACAGGGCGGAATGAGCAGTTCTTC.

This chain joins TRBV7-2 and TRBJ2-1; 8 bases align to TRBD2. The CDR3 covers 16 residues. Germline CDR1 is SGHTA and CDR2 is FQGNSA. Unmatched junction bases numbered 4, after V lost 1 base and J lost 2 bases. The CDR3 is CASSLGGSGTYNEQFF. DNA for the CDR3: TGTGCCAGCAGCTTAGGTGGTAGCGGGACCTACAATGAGCAGTTCTTC.